Listed below are T cell receptor beta chains from one sample, sequenced in a study of T cell responses to AZD1222 COVID-19 vaccine. The method was immunoSEQ multiplex PCR; TCRdb's version includes in-frame clones alone and lacks a portion of them. The sample contains 150,000 to 200,000 clones, roughly 89% of which appear only once. The sample was peripheral blood, taken on day 0 of AZD1222 vaccination. Every receptor here comes from an adult in good health. CDR3s include the opening cysteine and the closing phenylalanine or tryptophan. D genes are given only for firm matches.

d_call: TRBD1
v_call: TRBV6-2/TRBV6-3
j_call: TRBJ2-7
cdr3_nt: TGTGCCAGCAGTTACTCTGGACAGGGGGCAATCGACGAGCAGTACTTC
cdr3_aa: CASSYSGQGAIDEQYF

d_call: NA
v_call: TRBV9
j_call: TRBJ2-2
cdr3_nt: TGTGCCAGCTTTAGCCCGAACACCGGGGAGCTGTTTTTT
cdr3_aa: CASFSPNTGELFF

d_call: NA
v_call: TRBV27
j_call: TRBJ1-2
cdr3_nt: TGTGCCAGCAGTTTTAAGAGTGGACCCAACTATGGCTACACCTTC
cdr3_aa: CASSFKSGPNYGYTF

d_call: NA
v_call: TRBV13
j_call: TRBJ2-1
cdr3_nt: TGTGCCAGCAGCCGACAAACAAGTGAGCAGTTCTTC
cdr3_aa: CASSRQTSEQFF

d_call: TRBD2
v_call: TRBV7-3
j_call: TRBJ2-5
cdr3_nt: TGTGCCAGCAGCTTAAGCGGGAGCCAAGAGACCCAGTACTTC
cdr3_aa: CASSLSGSQETQYF

d_call: NA
v_call: TRBV7-9
j_call: TRBJ1-1
cdr3_nt: TGTGCCAGCAGCCACAGTGGTACGGCTTTCTTT
cdr3_aa: CASSHSGTAFF

d_call: NA
v_call: TRBV15
j_call: TRBJ1-5
cdr3_nt: TGTGCCACCAGCAGAGCAGGGGTCAATCAGCCCCAGCATTTT
cdr3_aa: CATSRAGVNQPQHF

d_call: TRBD1
v_call: TRBV13
j_call: TRBJ2-3
cdr3_nt: TGTGCCAGCAGCGTCCGGGACAGGGGTAGGGGAGATACGCAGTATTTT
cdr3_aa: CASSVRDRGRGDTQYF

d_call: NA
v_call: TRBV24-1
j_call: TRBJ2-3
cdr3_nt: TGTGCCACCAGTGATAGAGCGGCAAGCACGGATACGCAGTATTTT
cdr3_aa: CATSDRAASTDTQYF

d_call: TRBD1
v_call: TRBV5-4
j_call: TRBJ1-2
cdr3_nt: TGTGCCAGCAGCAGCCGACAGGGACATGGCTACACCTTC
cdr3_aa: CASSSRQGHGYTF

d_call: TRBD1
v_call: TRBV5-1
j_call: TRBJ1-3
cdr3_nt: TGCGCCAGCAGCCTTGCCTCAGGGGGTGGCTTAGAAAACACCATATATTTT
cdr3_aa: CASSLASGGGLENTIYF

d_call: TRBD1
v_call: TRBV5-5
j_call: TRBJ1-1
cdr3_nt: TGTGCCAGCAGCTTTGACCGGGACAGATTGAACACTGAAGCTTTCTTT
cdr3_aa: CASSFDRDRLNTEAFF

d_call: TRBD1
v_call: TRBV27
j_call: TRBJ2-7
cdr3_nt: TGTGCCAGCAGTTCCCCCGGGACAGGGATCTACGAGCAGTACTTC
cdr3_aa: CASSSPGTGIYEQYF

d_call: NA
v_call: TRBV11-2
j_call: TRBJ2-2
cdr3_nt: TGTGCCAGCAGCTTCCCGGCAGGGTTGTTTTCTACCGGGGAGCTGTTTTTT
cdr3_aa: CASSFPAGLFSTGELFF

d_call: TRBD1
v_call: TRBV4-3
j_call: TRBJ2-5
cdr3_nt: TGCGCCAGCAGCGGCCCGGGACAGGGGGGAGAGACCCAGTACTTC
cdr3_aa: CASSGPGQGGETQYF